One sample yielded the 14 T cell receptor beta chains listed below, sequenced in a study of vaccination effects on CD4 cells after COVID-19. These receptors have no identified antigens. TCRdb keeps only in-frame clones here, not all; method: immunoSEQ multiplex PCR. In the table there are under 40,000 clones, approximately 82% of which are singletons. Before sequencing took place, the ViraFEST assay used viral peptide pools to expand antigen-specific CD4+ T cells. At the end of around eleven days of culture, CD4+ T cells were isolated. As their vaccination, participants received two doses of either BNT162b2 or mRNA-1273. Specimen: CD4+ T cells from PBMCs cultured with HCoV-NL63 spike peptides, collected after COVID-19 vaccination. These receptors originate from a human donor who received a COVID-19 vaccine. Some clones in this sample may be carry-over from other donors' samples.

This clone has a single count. The CDR3 spells CAISGGQGASDTQYF. The CDR3 region has the DNA TGTGCCATCAGTGGAGGACAGGGGGCTTCGGATACGCAGTATTTT. This sequence joins TRBV10-3 and TRBJ2-3; 11 nucleotides align to TRBD1. Germline CDR1 is ENHRY and CDR2 is SYGVKD. The CDR3 sequence is 15 residues long. Trimming removed 4 bases from V and 6 bases from J; junction bases left unmatched: 6.

CDR3 protein: CASSLEWGAGNQPQHF. CDR3 sequence (DNA): TGTGCCAGCAGCTTAGAATGGGGGGCTGGGAATCAGCCCCAGCATTTT. This rearrangement joins TRBV7-2 to TRBJ1-5; a possible D gene is TRBD1 (6 bases). The length of the CDR3 is 16 residues. The germline V and J ends were trimmed by 1 base and 4 bases, with 14 bases remaining between them. Germline loops: CDR1 SGHTA, CDR2 FQGNSA.

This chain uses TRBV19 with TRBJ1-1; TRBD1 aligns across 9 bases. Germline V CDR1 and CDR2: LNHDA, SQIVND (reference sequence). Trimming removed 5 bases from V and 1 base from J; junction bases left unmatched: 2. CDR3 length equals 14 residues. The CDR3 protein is CASSRQGENTEAFF. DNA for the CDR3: TGTGCCAGTAGTCGACAGGGGGAGAACACTGAAGCTTTCTTT.

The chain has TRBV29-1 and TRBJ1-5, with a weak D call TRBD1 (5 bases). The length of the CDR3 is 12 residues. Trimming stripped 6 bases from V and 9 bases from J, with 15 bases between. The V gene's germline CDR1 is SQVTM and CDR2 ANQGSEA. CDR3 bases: TGCAGCGTCCGAGGCTTAGGGGTGCCCCAGCATTTT. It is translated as CSVRGLGVPQHF.

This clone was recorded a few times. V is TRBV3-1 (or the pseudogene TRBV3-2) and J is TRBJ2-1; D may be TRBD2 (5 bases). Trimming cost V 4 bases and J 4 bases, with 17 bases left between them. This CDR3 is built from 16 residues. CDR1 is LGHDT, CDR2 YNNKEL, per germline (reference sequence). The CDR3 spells CASSPEIGLGYNEQFF. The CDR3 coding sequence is TGTGCCAGCAGCCCAGAGATCGGACTGGGTTACAATGAGCAGTTCTTC.

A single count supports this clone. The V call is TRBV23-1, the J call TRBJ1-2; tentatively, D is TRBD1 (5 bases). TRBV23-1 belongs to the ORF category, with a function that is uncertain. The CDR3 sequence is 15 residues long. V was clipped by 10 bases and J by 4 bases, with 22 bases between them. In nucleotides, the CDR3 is TGCGCCAAAAAACCCCCTGGGGGATACAGCTATGGCTACACCTTC. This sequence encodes CAKKPPGGYSYGYTF.

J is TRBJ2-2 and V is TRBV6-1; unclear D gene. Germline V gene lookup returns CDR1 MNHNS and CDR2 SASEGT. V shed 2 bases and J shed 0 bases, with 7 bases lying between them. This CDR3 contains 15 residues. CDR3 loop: CASSELPANTGELFF. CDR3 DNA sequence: TGTGCCAGCAGTGAACTCCCTGCGAACACCGGGGAGCTGTTTTTT.

The CDR3 loop is CASRLPGAGTEAFF. CDR3 nucleotides: TGTGCCAGCAGGCTTCCAGGGGCTGGCACTGAAGCTTTCTTT. V usage is TRBV28 and J usage is TRBJ1-1; the D gene is possibly TRBD1 (6 bases). Trimming pared 6 bases from V and 4 bases from J, leaving 15 bases between. The CDR3 runs 14 residues. Germline V gene data show CDR1 as MDHEN and CDR2 as SYDVKM.

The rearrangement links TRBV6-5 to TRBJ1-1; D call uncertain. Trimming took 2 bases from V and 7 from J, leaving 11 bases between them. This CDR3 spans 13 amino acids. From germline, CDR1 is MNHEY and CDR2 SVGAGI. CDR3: CASSYEAVSEAFF. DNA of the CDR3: TGTGCCAGCAGTTACGAGGCAGTGAGTGAAGCTTTCTTT.

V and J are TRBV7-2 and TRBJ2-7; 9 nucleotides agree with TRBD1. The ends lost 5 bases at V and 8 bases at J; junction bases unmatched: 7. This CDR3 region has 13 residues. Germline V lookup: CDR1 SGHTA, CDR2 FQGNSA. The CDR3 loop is CASSADRGAKQYV. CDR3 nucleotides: TGTGCCAGCAGCGCCGACAGGGGGGCCAAGCAGTACGTC.

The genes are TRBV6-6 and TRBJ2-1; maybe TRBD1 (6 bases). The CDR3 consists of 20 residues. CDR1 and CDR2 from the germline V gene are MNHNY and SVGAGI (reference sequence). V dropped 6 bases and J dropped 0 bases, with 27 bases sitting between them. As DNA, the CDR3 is TGTGCCAGCAGCAGAAAAACCAGGACCGCCCAGGGGAGCTCCTACAATGAGCAGTTCTTC. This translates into CASSRKTRTAQGSSYNEQFF.

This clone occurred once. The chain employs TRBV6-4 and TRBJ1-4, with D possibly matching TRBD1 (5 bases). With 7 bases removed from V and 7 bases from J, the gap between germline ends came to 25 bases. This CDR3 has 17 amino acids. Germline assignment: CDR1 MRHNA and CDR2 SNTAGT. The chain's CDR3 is CASKRAGKGVDGEKLFF. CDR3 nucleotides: TGTGCCAGCAAGAGGGCAGGGAAGGGTGTTGACGGTGAAAAACTGTTTTTT.

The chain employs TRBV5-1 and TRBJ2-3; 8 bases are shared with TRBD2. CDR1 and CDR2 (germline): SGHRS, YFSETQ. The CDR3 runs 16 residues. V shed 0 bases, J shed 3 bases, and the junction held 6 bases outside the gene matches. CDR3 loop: CASSLVLAGGTDTQYF. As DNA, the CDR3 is TGCGCCAGCAGCTTGGTTCTAGCGGGTGGAACAGATACGCAGTATTTT. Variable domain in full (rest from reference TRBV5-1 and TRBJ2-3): KAGVTQTPRYLIKTRGQQVTLSCSPISGHRSVSWYQQTPGQGLQFLFEYFSETQRNKGNFPGRFSGRQFSNSRSEMNVSTLELGDSALYLCASSLVLAGGTDTQYFGPGTRLTVL.

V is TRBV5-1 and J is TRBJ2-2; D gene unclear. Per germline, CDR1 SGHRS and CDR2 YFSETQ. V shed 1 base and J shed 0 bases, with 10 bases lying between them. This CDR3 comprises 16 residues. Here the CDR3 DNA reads TGCGCCAGCAGCTTGTCCACCGGGTCGAACACCGGGGAGCTGTTTTTT. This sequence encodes CASSLSTGSNTGELFF. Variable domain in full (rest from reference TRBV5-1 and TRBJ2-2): KAGVTQTPRYLIKTRGQQVTLSCSPISGHRSVSWYQQTPGQGLQFLFEYFSETQRNKGNFPGRFSGRQFSNSRSEMNVSTLELGDSALYLCASSLSTGSNTGELFFGEGSRLTVL.